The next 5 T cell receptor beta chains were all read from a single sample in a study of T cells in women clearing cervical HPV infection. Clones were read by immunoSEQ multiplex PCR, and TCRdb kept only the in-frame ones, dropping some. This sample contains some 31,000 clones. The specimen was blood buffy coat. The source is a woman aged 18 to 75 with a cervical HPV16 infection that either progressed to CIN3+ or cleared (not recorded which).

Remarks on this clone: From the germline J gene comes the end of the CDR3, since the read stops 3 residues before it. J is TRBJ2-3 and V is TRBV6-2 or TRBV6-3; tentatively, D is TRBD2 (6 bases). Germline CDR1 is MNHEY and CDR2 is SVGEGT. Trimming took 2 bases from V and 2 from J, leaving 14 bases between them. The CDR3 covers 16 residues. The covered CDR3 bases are TGTGCCAGCAGTTACGGTACGGGGGTTCTCACAGATACG. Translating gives CASSYGTGVLTDT. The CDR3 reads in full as CASSYGTGVLTDTQYF.

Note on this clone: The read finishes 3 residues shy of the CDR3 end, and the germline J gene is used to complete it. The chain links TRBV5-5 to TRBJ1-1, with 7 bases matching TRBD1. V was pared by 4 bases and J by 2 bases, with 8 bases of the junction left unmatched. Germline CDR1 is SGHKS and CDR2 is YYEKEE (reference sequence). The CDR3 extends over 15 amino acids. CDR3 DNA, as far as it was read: TGTGCCAGCAGCCGACCGGGACAGATTAACACTGAA. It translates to CASSRPGQINTE. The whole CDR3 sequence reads CASSRPGQINTEAFF.

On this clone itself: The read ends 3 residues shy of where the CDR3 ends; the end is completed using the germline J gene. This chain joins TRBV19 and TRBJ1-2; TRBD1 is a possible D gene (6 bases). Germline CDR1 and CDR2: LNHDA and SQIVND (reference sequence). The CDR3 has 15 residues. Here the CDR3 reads CASSLRGGGTDTYTF. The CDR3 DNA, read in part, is TGTGCCAGTAGTCTACGCGGAGGGGGTACAGATACC.

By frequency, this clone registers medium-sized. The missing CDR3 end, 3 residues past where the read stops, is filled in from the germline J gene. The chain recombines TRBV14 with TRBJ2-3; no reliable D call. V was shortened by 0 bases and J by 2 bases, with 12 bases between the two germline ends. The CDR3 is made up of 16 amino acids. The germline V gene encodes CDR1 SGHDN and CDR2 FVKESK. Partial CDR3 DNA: TGTGCCAGCAGCCAAGATGCGGCCAGAAACACAGATACG. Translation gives CASSQDAARNTDT. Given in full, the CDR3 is CASSQDAARNTDTQYF.

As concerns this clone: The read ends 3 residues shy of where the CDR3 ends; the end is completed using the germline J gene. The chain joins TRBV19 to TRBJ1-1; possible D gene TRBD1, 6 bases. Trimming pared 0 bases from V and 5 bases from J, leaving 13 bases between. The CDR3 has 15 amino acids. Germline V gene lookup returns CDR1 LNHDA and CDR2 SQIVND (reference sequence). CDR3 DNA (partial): TGTGCCAGTAGTATAGATAATACAGGGAATACTGAA. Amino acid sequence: CASSIDNTGNTE. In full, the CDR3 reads CASSIDNTGNTEAFF. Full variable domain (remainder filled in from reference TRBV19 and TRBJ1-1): DGGITQSPKYLFRKEGQNVTLSCEQNLNHDAMYWYRQDPGQGLRLIYYSQIVNDFQKGDIAEGYSVSREKKESFPLTVTSAQKNPTAFYLCASSIDNTGNTEAFFGQGTRLTVV.